This T cell receptor (beta chain) is drawn from a study of T-cell memory formation after mild COVID-19. The length of the CDR3 is 14 residues. With 9 bases removed from V and 1 base from J, the gap between germline ends came to 15 bases. TCRdb processed the 5' RACE reads anew with MiXCR; each CDR3 protein has one entry. In the table there are 400,000 or so distinct CDR3 sequences, 15% to 20% of which are singletons. Study-level points and caveats: CD8+ contracting clones occupied EMRA, while CD4+ ones occupied mainly CM and EM.

This clonotype was counted a few times. As yet, its antigen is unknown. The rearrangement uses TRBV12-3 or TRBV12-4 and TRBJ1-1, with a possible D match to TRBD1 (5 bases). The clonotype comes from an adult woman who had mild COVID-19 (a few samples of this study predate the infection). Cell type and time point are not known. The sequencing sample was made of PBMCs or a T cell subset sorted from them (not recorded which). The CDR3 protein is CASRIGGPNTEAFF. CDR3 nucleotides: TGTGCCAGTCGAATCGGGGGTCCGAACACTGAAGCTTTCTTT.